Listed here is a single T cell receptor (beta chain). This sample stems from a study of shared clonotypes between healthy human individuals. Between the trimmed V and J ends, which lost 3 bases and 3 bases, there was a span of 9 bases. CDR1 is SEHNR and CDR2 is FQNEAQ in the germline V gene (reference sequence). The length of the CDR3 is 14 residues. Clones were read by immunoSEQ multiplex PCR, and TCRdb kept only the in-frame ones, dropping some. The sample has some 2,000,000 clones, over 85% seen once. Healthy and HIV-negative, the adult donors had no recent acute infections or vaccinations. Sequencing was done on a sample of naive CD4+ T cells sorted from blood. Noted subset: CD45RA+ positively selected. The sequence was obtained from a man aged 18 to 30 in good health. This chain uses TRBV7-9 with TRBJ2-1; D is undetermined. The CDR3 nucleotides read TGTGCCAGCAGCTTCTCCCTCTACTACAATGAGCAGTTCTTC. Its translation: CASSFSLYYNEQFF.